The T cell receptor (beta chain) under discussion was sequenced for a study of blood T cell repertoires in COVID-19 (dated by TCRdb to about 2020). General notes on the study: The collaborator samples originated in the United States, Italy and Spain and spanned the acute and convalescent phases of COVID-19. The material from the prospective study consisted of cDNA or gDNA derived from T cells, B-cell-depleted T cells, or PBMCs. Subjects who had been exposed to COVID-19, were actively infected with it, or had recovered from it provided the deeply sampled blood TCRbeta repertoires that made up the dataset. The repertoires were released in a freely available public database intended as a resource for research on the immune response to SARS-CoV-2. Samples were obtained from the ongoing ImmuneRACE study (first 160 participants) and from 1,000 to 1,500 subjects provided by 6 global collaborators. A de-identified subject ID, COVID-19 status, age in years and sex were almost always included in the sample metadata. HLA class I and class II types, where available, came from metadata supplied by the sample provider rather than from assay-based typing.

In its sample, this clone was seen once. Its target antigen remains unknown. No base qualities exist here, and no much larger clone lies one base off it. Points the paper makes about the study in general: How much clinical and demographic metadata was included differed by source and by participant, and the metadata was provided uncurated.

TCRbeta CDR3 regions were amplified from genomic DNA by means of the immunoSEQ Assay, a bias-controlled multiplex PCR. In the original analysis: The number of nucleated cells in each sample was estimated from the amplification of reference gene primers within the assay. To quantify the absolute abundance of each unique TCRbeta CDR3 rearrangement, sequence reads were collapsed and filtered. For each sample, productive Simpson clonality was calculated by taking the square root of Simpson's diversity index across productive rearrangements. TCRdb holds this immuneACCESS table with in-frame rearrangements only. Some clones are missing; in checked studies, unresolved V genes explain under half, and the rest has no known cause. V and J calls and clone size are given by that table; D and trimming were obtained from the DNA. The table for this sample lists 200,000 to 250,000 clones; 84% of them were counted only once. The ten most abundant clones make up approximately 10% of the sample.

The collaborating institutions used their own protocols to collect whole blood in K2EDTA tubes. For TCRbeta analysis, collaborators shipped samples in one of three forms: frozen whole blood, isolated PBMCs, or DNA extracted from either of those sample types. The sequence came from a man in his forties or fifties with active or convalescent COVID-19. Sequences were obtained from peripheral blood.

The CDR3 protein sequence reads: CASRLAGGYEQYF. The DNA reads as follows: TGTGCCAGCAGACTAGCGGGAGGCTACGAGCAGTACTTC. The chain was built from TRBV7-8 and TRBJ2-7; TRBD2 aligns with 12 central bases. Taken from cysteine to phenylalanine, the CDR3 has 13 residues. Kept here is only the CDR3 DNA, which spans 39 bases and is read in frame from base 1. At the junction V is shortened by 6 bases and J by 3 bases; bases outside the gene matches: 0. The germline V gene provides CDR1 SGHVS and CDR2 FQNEAQ.